Each of the 24 T cell receptor beta chains below was sequenced from the same sample in a study of Ad26.COV2.S vaccination and SARS-CoV-2 variants. Treatment here: approximately 18 received Ad26.COV2.S at low or high dose, single or two shots; 5 received placebo; per-sample allocation not given. Day 63 after the first vaccine or placebo injection was the time point for sampling. Sequencing was performed with immunoSEQ multiplex PCR; in TCRdb, only in-frame clones are kept and a portion is missing. The sample has about 680,000 clones, roughly nine tenths seen once. The sample here was peripheral blood, taken in a trial of Ad26.COV2.S vaccine versus placebo. These receptors originate from a person aged 18-60 years who received the Ad26.COV2.S COVID-19 vaccine or a placebo.

The chain is built from TRBV11-2 and TRBJ1-2; D is ambiguous. The ends were cut back, 5 bases at V and 6 bases at J, with 19 bases in the middle. The CDR3 sequence is 15 residues long. Germline loops: CDR1 SGHAT, CDR2 FQNNGV. The CDR3 bases are TGTGCCAGCAGCCTAGGGCAAGGGCTTGCTGATGGCTACACCTTC. It is translated as CASSLGQGLADGYTF. The variable domain in full, with the rest retrieved from reference TRBV11-2 and TRBJ1-2, is EAGVAQSPRYKIIEKRQSVAFWCNPISGHATLYWYQQILGQGPKLLIQFQNNGVVDDSQLPKDRFSAERLKGVDSTLKIQPAKLEDSAVYLCASSLGQGLADGYTFGSGTRLTVV.

This chain joins TRBV5-1 and TRBJ1-6, with a tentative D call TRBD1 (5 bases). The CDR3 is 14 residues long. Germline V gene lookup returns CDR1 SGHRS and CDR2 YFSETQ. Trimming left V 4 bases short and J 6 bases short, with 11 bases between. The CDR3 sequence: CASSPLTANSPLHF. The CDR3 DNA reads as TGCGCCAGCAGCCCCTTGACAGCTAATTCACCCCTCCACTTT.

The V call is TRBV2, the J call TRBJ1-5; D is undetermined. The CDR3 totals 13 residues. The germline gives CDR1 SNHLY, CDR2 FYNNEI. Trimming took off 7 bases at V and 4 bases at J, with 11 bases between the two ends. CDR3 protein: CASNSDGNQPQHF. CDR3 DNA sequence: TGTGCCAGCAATTCAGATGGGAATCAGCCCCAGCATTTT.

The chain is built from TRBV7-2 and TRBJ1-6; 9 nucleotides line up with TRBD1. The length of the CDR3 is 16 residues. Trimming at V came to 2 bases and at J to 7 bases, leaving 6 bases not matched to a gene. Per the germline V gene, CDR1 is SGHTA and CDR2 is FQGNSA. The DNA for the CDR3 is TGTGCCAGCAGCTTACTAGGGACAGGGCAAAATTCACCCCTCCACTTT. It yields the protein CASSLLGTGQNSPLHF.

The chain is built from TRBV27 and TRBJ2-5; D possibly uses TRBD1 or TRBD2 (5 bases each). V gave up 10 bases and J gave up 4 bases, with 22 bases separating them. Germline V lookup: CDR1 MNHEY, CDR2 SMNVEV (reference sequence). The CDR3 has 15 residues. The CDR3: CATQRAGHEGETQYF. The CDR3 DNA reads TGTGCCACTCAGAGGGCAGGGCATGAGGGAGAGACCCAGTACTTC.

J is TRBJ2-7 and V is TRBV19, with 9 nucleotides matching TRBD2. This CDR3 is built from 15 residues. Germline lookup yields CDR1 LNHDA and CDR2 SQIVND (reference sequence). J was trimmed by 4 bases and V by 3 bases; bases with no gene match: 7. CDR3 protein: CASSMELAGRYEQYF. The CDR3 DNA sequence: TGTGCCAGTAGTATGGAGCTAGCGGGACGATACGAGCAGTACTTC.

J is TRBJ2-7 and V is TRBV24-1; TRBD1 aligns across 8 bases. The CDR3 has 14 amino acids. Germline V CDR1 and CDR2: KGHDR, SFDVKD. Germline trimming cut 3 bases from V and 3 bases from J; bases unmatched to any gene: 3. The CDR3 reads CATSDAGTGYEQYF. DNA for the CDR3: TGTGCCACCAGTGATGCCGGGACAGGCTACGAGCAGTACTTC.

A few counts support this clone. The chain is built from TRBV6-6 and TRBJ2-1; the D gene could be TRBD1 or TRBD2 (5 bases each). CDR1 is MNHNY and CDR2 is SVGAGI in the germline V gene (reference sequence). The CDR3 is 12 residues long. Trimming left V 3 bases short and J 9 bases short, with 9 bases between. The CDR3 region is CASSYRGLEQFF. As DNA, the CDR3 is TGTGCCAGCAGTTATCGGGGCCTTGAGCAGTTCTTC.

V usage is TRBV7-2 and J usage is TRBJ2-7; D possibly corresponds to TRBD1 (6 bases). The CDR3 extends over 13 amino acids. CDR1 and CDR2 (germline): SGHTA, FQGNSA. Trimming shortened V by 3 bases and J by 4 bases, and 10 bases separated the two germline ends. The DNA for the CDR3 is TGTGCCAGCAGCTTCTCAGGGGTTTACGAGCAGTACTTC. As protein: CASSFSGVYEQYF. The variable domain in full, with the rest retrieved from reference TRBV7-2 and TRBJ2-7, is GAGVSQSPSNKVTEKGKDVELRCDPISGHTALYWYRQSLGQGLEFLIYFQGNSAPDKSGLPSDRFSAERTGGSVSTLTIQRTQQEDSAVYLCASSFSGVYEQYFGPGTRLTVT.

The chain combines TRBV6-5 with TRBJ2-2; D is perhaps TRBD2 (5 bases). The germline V and J ends were trimmed by 6 bases and 6 bases, with 11 bases remaining between them. Germline assignment: CDR1 MNHEY and CDR2 SVGAGI. The length of the CDR3 is 13 residues. CDR3 amino acids: CASRPLAAGELFF. The CDR3 nucleotides are TGTGCCAGCAGACCTCTAGCAGCCGGGGAGCTGTTTTTT.

The chain is built from TRBV20-1 and TRBJ2-7, with 10 nucleotides matching TRBD2. This CDR3 region has 15 residues. Germline-derived CDR1 and CDR2 are DFQATT and SNEGSKA (reference sequence). Germline trimming cut 3 bases from V and 4 bases from J; bases unmatched to any gene: 9. The CDR3 sequence is CSASDSSGSRYEQYF. The CDR3 bases are TGCAGTGCTAGTGACTCTAGCGGGAGTAGATACGAGCAGTACTTC.

The V call is TRBV6-5, the J call TRBJ1-4; tentatively, D is TRBD1 (5 bases). This CDR3 has 13 residues. Trimming took 5 bases from V and 4 from J, leaving 8 bases between them. Germline CDR1 reads MNHEY; CDR2 reads SVGAGI. The CDR3 loop is CASSTGHNEKLFF. The DNA for the CDR3 is TGTGCCAGCAGTACAGGACATAATGAAAAACTGTTTTTT.

This chain connects TRBV15 to TRBJ1-5; no clear D. Germline V CDR1 and CDR2: LNHNV, YYDKDF (reference sequence). With 5 bases removed from V and 7 bases from J, the gap between germline ends came to 18 bases. This CDR3 is 15 amino acids long. CDR3 residues: CATSHTVLVGQPQHF. In DNA form, the CDR3 reads TGTGCCACCAGCCATACAGTCCTGGTGGGCCAGCCCCAGCATTTT.

The chain employs TRBV10-3 and TRBJ1-2; D possibly corresponds to TRBD1 (6 bases). This CDR3 region has 16 residues. Germline V gene lookup returns CDR1 ENHRY and CDR2 SYGVKD. Trimming stripped 0 bases from V and 2 bases from J, with 13 bases between. CDR3 region: CAISESRDTSNYGYTF. The CDR3 nucleotides are TGTGCCATCAGTGAGTCTCGGGACACGTCAAACTATGGCTACACCTTC.

The V call is TRBV5-1, the J call TRBJ2-2; 10 bases are a match to TRBD2. The CDR3 loop spans 17 amino acids. V lost 4 bases, J lost 4 bases, and 10 bases stayed unmatched. Germline CDR1 is SGHRS and CDR2 is YFSETQ. The CDR3 sequence: CASSQVPTSGPTGELFF. The CDR3 nucleotides read TGCGCCAGCAGCCAGGTCCCGACTAGCGGGCCCACCGGGGAGCTGTTTTTT.

V usage is TRBV4-3 and J usage is TRBJ2-7; the match to TRBD1 covers 9 bases. J lost 4 bases, V lost 1 base, and 8 bases had no gene match. The germline V gene encodes CDR1 LGHNA and CDR2 YSLEER. This CDR3 contains 16 residues. CDR3 in amino acids: CASSQGARGQGYEQYF. Here the CDR3 DNA reads TGCGCCAGCAGCCAAGGGGCCCGAGGACAGGGGTACGAGCAGTACTTC.

This clone occurred once. The chain combines TRBV29-1 with TRBJ1-4; D perhaps matches TRBD1 (6 bases). The germline V gene encodes CDR1 SQVTM and CDR2 ANQGSEA. The V end was cut by 8 bases, the J end by 3 bases, with 13 bases between. This CDR3 region has 13 residues. The CDR3 DNA is TGCAGCATCCCCGGGACACCTAATGAAAAACTGTTTTTT. It translates to CSIPGTPNEKLFF.

Only one count was recorded for this clone. V gene TRBV5-1 combines with J gene TRBJ2-1; TRBD2 matches 9 bases. The CDR3 consists of 16 residues. Germline V gene sequence: CDR1 SGHRS, CDR2 YFSETQ. J lost 2 bases, V lost 5 bases, and 8 bases had no gene match. The CDR3 protein is CASSKSGTSPYNEQFF. DNA of the CDR3: TGCGCCAGCAGTAAATCCGGGACTAGCCCCTACAATGAGCAGTTCTTC.

The chain couples TRBV24-1 to TRBJ2-3, with 7 bases fitting TRBD2. The CDR3 consists of 16 residues. The ends lost 1 base at V and 0 bases at J; junction bases unmatched: 3. Per the germline V gene, CDR1 is KGHDR and CDR2 is SFDVKD. Written as DNA, the CDR3 is TGTGCCACCAGTGATTTCACTAGCGCGAGCACAGATACGCAGTATTTT. It specifies CATSDFTSASTDTQYF.

The chain uses TRBV6-5 and TRBJ2-2; 9 bases line up with TRBD2. The trim removed 6 bases at V and 6 bases at J, leaving 5 bases unmatched. The CDR3 is 14 amino acids. The germline CDR1 and CDR2 sequences are MNHEY and SVGAGI. The CDR3 loop is CASSVSGSAGELFF. CDR3 DNA: TGTGCCAGCAGCGTTAGCGGGAGTGCCGGGGAGCTGTTTTTT.

As concerns this clone: The sample contains more than one DNA sequence encoding this CDR3. The chain carries TRBV18 and TRBJ1-1; D is ambiguous. Germline-derived CDR1 and CDR2 are KGHSH and LQKENI. V was cut by 3 bases and J by 2 bases, with 1 base left in between. The CDR3 length is 11 residues. The CDR3 spells CASSPNTEAFF. The DNA of the CDR3 is TGTGCCAGCTCACCCAACACTGAAGCTTTCTTT.

As to this clone: Other DNA sequences within the sample encode an identical CDR3. The rearrangement uses TRBV3-1 (or the pseudogene TRBV3-2) and TRBJ2-7; D ambiguous. The CDR3 is 13 residues long. The V and J ends lost 4 bases and 1 base respectively, with 8 bases between them. In germline, CDR1 is LGHDT, CDR2 YNNKEL (reference sequence). CDR3 amino acids: CASSLGPSYEQYF. The CDR3 bases are TGTGCCAGCAGCCTAGGCCCTTCCTACGAGCAGTACTTC.

V is TRBV18 and J is TRBJ2-1; 7 bases are shared with TRBD2. Trimming removed 3 bases from V and 10 bases from J; junction bases left unmatched: 18. Germline assignment: CDR1 KGHSH and CDR2 LQKENI. The CDR3 is made up of 17 amino acids. This chain's CDR3 is CASSPSGSTGGRGEQFF. CDR3 in DNA: TGTGCCAGCTCACCTTCGGGGTCGACGGGAGGCCGAGGGGAGCAGTTCTTC.

The chain has TRBV6-1 and TRBJ2-7; D tentatively fits TRBD1 or TRBD2 (5 bases each). The CDR3 consists of 15 residues. V lost 2 bases and J 6 bases, leaving 17 bases between the germline ends. Looked up from germline, CDR1 is MNHNS and CDR2 is SASEGT. Here the CDR3 reads CASSERVSGSREQYF. The CDR3 nucleotides are TGTGCCAGCAGTGAACGCGTGTCAGGGAGTCGCGAGCAGTACTTC.